This TCR beta chain was sequenced during a study of blood T cell repertoires in COVID-19. Study-level background: COVID-19 samples collected from the United States, Italy and Spain covered acute and convalescent phases.

Profiling relied on immunoSEQ multiplex PCR, and the TCRdb table lists in-frame clones only, not all of them. The table includes roughly 160,000 clones, about 86% detected once. The CDR3 spans 14 residues. Looked up from germline, CDR1 is KGHSY and CDR2 is FQNENV. The V gene end was trimmed by 6 bases and the J gene end by 3 bases; junction bases not matched to a gene: 4. The TCR originated in a man aged 18 to 29 with acute or convalescent COVID-19. Sequencing input: peripheral blood. The rearrangement links TRBV16 to TRBJ2-2; 7 bases agree with TRBD1. DNA of the CDR3: TGTGCCAGCAGGGGGACAGCTCACACCGGGGAGCTGTTTTTT. Amino acid sequence: CASRGTAHTGELFF.